The 29 T cell receptor beta chains below were found in one sample sequenced in a study of blood T cell repertoires in COVID-19. Using immunoSEQ multiplex PCR, the repertoire was profiled, and TCRdb retains in-frame clones only, with some absent. The table has about 180,000 clones, about 81% seen once; the top ten hold about 11%. The material sequenced was peripheral blood. These receptors came from a woman of 80 years or more with COVID-19, enrolled during active disease.

This chain joins TRBV5-6 and TRBJ1-4, with a weak D call TRBD1 (6 bases). Germline lookup yields CDR1 SGHDT and CDR2 YYEEEE. The CDR3 is 17 residues long. With 4 bases removed from V and 4 bases from J, the gap between germline ends came to 20 bases. The CDR3 nucleotides are TGTGCCAGCAGCGTAGGACAGCCAGGGTACTTTAATGAAAAACTGTTTTTT. Amino acid sequence: CASSVGQPGYFNEKLFF.

Only a few counts were recorded for this clone. This chain connects TRBV11-2 to TRBJ2-2, with D possibly matching TRBD2 (7 bases). Germline lookup yields CDR1 SGHAT and CDR2 FQNNGV. This CDR3 spans 13 amino acids. V was shortened by 8 bases and J by 3 bases, with 10 bases between the two germline ends. This chain's CDR3 is CASGEGDTGELFF. CDR3 DNA: TGTGCCAGCGGGGAGGGGGACACCGGGGAGCTGTTTTTT.

The chain combines TRBV28 with TRBJ1-5, with no clear D. The CDR3 sequence is 12 residues long. The germline V gene has CDR1 MDHEN and CDR2 SYDVKM. The V end lost 3 bases, the J end lost 5 bases, and 5 bases lay between the germline ends. The CDR3 loop is CASSFSDQPQHF. The CDR3 DNA follows: TGTGCCAGCAGTTTTTCGGATCAGCCCCAGCATTTT.

This chain uses TRBV11-2 with TRBJ1-3; D might be TRBD1 (5 bases). Germline-derived CDR1 and CDR2 are SGHAT and FQNNGV. Trimming left V 5 bases short and J 2 bases short, with 10 bases between. The CDR3 runs to 14 residues. CDR3 residues: CASSPGTPGNTIYF. CDR3 sequence (DNA): TGTGCCAGCAGCCCAGGGACTCCTGGAAACACCATATATTTT.

V is TRBV10-3 and J is TRBJ2-1; D is ambiguous. Trimming pared 2 bases from V and 4 bases from J, leaving 9 bases between. Germline V CDR1 and CDR2: ENHRY, SYGVKD. This CDR3 region has 14 residues. The CDR3 loop is CAISEGKNYNEQFF. The CDR3, as DNA: TGTGCCATCAGTGAGGGCAAGAATTACAATGAGCAGTTCTTC.

Only a few counts were recorded for this clone. The genes are TRBV7-9 and TRBJ1-1; D unclear. CDR3 length: 12 amino acids. V was clipped by 5 bases and J by 5 bases, with 9 bases between them. Germline assignment: CDR1 SEHNR and CDR2 FQNEAQ (reference sequence). DNA for the CDR3: TGTGCCAGCAGCGGACGGGGAACTGAAGCTTTCTTT. It encodes CASSGRGTEAFF.

This clone was picked up one time. The chain carries TRBV21-1 and TRBJ1-1; TRBD1 is the table's D call and was not checked against the DNA. TRBV21-1 is a listed pseudogene. This CDR3 contains 19 residues. DNA of the CDR3: TGTGCCAGCAGCAGTCTCCCTTCCGACAGCCGATCTCAGAACACTGAAGCTTTCTTT. Amino acid sequence: CASSSLPSDSRSQNTEAFF.

The rearrangement joins TRBV7-8 to TRBJ2-3; D perhaps matches TRBD2 (6 bases). Per the germline V gene, CDR1 is SGHVS and CDR2 is FQNEAQ. V was pared by 3 bases and J by 2 bases, with 18 bases between. The CDR3 has 17 amino acids. CDR3 DNA sequence: TGTGCCAGCAGCTTGAGGCAGCCCTGGGACTTCACAGATACGCAGTATTTT. Protein product: CASSLRQPWDFTDTQYF.

This chain links TRBV12-3 or TRBV12-4 with TRBJ2-5; no clear D gene. This CDR3 has 13 residues. Trimming stripped 7 bases from V and 5 bases from J, with 14 bases between. The CDR3 DNA sequence: TGTGCCAGCACCCCGAGTCGGTTGGAGACCCAGTACTTC. Protein: CASTPSRLETQYF.

The V gene is TRBV19, the J gene TRBJ2-1; D might be TRBD1 (5 bases). This CDR3 is 12 amino acids long. V lost 9 bases to trimming and J lost 9 bases, with 15 bases between them. The germline V gene has CDR1 LNHDA and CDR2 SQIVND (reference sequence). CDR3 in DNA: TGTGCCAGCTCGGGCAGGGTCGCTGAGCAGTTCTTC. Its translation is CASSGRVAEQFF.

This sequence joins TRBV18 and TRBJ1-1; D may be TRBD1 (5 bases). Germline V gene sequence: CDR1 KGHSH, CDR2 LQKENI. This CDR3 spans 12 amino acids. V lost 4 bases, J lost 7 bases, and 10 bases lay in between. The CDR3 reads CASSLGTFEAFF. CDR3 nucleotides: TGTGCCAGCTCACTCGGGACTTTTGAAGCTTTCTTT.

The chain is built from TRBV27 and TRBJ2-1; TRBD2 agrees at 8 bases. With 1 base clipped from V and 0 bases from J, the junction kept 5 bases outside the gene matches. From germline, CDR1 is MNHEY and CDR2 SMNVEV (reference sequence). The CDR3 runs 17 residues. CDR3 nucleotides: TGTGCCAGCAGTTTATTGGGCGGGGGGAGCTCCTACAATGAGCAGTTCTTC. This translates into CASSLLGGGSSYNEQFF.

This chain uses TRBV29-1 with TRBJ1-1; 9 positions agree with TRBD1. The CDR3 consists of 13 residues. Germline lookup yields CDR1 SQVTM and CDR2 ANQGSEA. V shed 6 bases and J 8 bases; nucleotides not matched to a gene: 10. CDR3 sequence: CSVTRTGEGEAFF. As DNA, the CDR3 is TGCAGCGTGACTAGGACAGGGGAAGGAGAAGCTTTCTTT. The whole variable domain, remainder taken from reference TRBV29-1 and TRBJ1-1, is SAVISQKPSRDICQRGTSLTIQCQVDSQVTMMFWYRQQPGQSLTLIATANQGSEATYESGFVIDKFPISRPNLTFSTLTVSNMSPEDSSIYLCSVTRTGEGEAFFGQGTRLTVV.

The CDR3: CATSDFRTSGTLSTDTQYF. CDR3 in DNA: TGTGCCACCAGTGATTTCCGGACTAGCGGTACCTTGAGCACAGATACGCAGTATTTT. The gene calls are TRBV24-1 and TRBJ2-3; TRBD2 aligns across 10 bases. The CDR3 contains 19 residues. Trimming removed 1 base from V and 0 bases from J; junction bases left unmatched: 9. Germline assignment: CDR1 KGHDR and CDR2 SFDVKD.

The chain combines TRBV5-4 with TRBJ2-3, with D tentatively TRBD2 (5 bases). Germline values: CDR1 SGHNT, CDR2 YYREEE (reference sequence). CDR3 length: 15 residues. V shed 3 bases and J shed 4 bases, with 15 bases lying between them. CDR3 in DNA: TGTGCCAGCAGCTCGCGGGCCGGGCAGGCAGATACGCAGTATTTT. Residues: CASSSRAGQADTQYF. Full variable domain (rest looked up from reference TRBV5-4 and TRBJ2-3): ETGVTQSPTHLIKTRGQQVTLRCSSQSGHNTVSWYQQALGQGPQFIFQYYREEENGRGNFPPRFSGLQFPNYSSELNVNALELDDSALYLCASSSRAGQADTQYFGPGTRLTVL.

V gene TRBV7-2 combines with J gene TRBJ1-5; TRBD1 agrees at 7 bases. J gave up 0 bases and V 1 base, and 3 bases lay outside the gene matches. Looked up from germline, CDR1 is SGHTA and CDR2 is FQGNSA. The CDR3 extends over 16 amino acids. The CDR3 is CASSLGGTVSNQPQHF. The DNA for the CDR3 is TGTGCCAGCAGCTTAGGGGGGACAGTTAGCAATCAGCCCCAGCATTTT.

The chain has TRBV2 and TRBJ2-2, with a tentative D call TRBD1 (5 bases). V lost 7 bases and J lost 0, with 9 bases in between. There are 14 residues in the CDR3. Germline CDR1 is SNHLY and CDR2 is FYNNEI. CDR3 bases: TGTGCCAGCAATTGGGGCGCGAACACCGGGGAGCTGTTTTTT. Translated, it gives CASNWGANTGELFF.

This chain joins TRBV30 and TRBJ1-5, with D perhaps TRBD1 (6 bases). Germline values: CDR1 GTSNPN, CDR2 SVGIG (reference sequence). The length of the CDR3 is 13 residues. Between the trimmed V and J ends, which lost 2 bases and 5 bases, there was a span of 10 bases. CDR3 residues: CAWSPAGDQPQHF. The DNA of the CDR3 is TGTGCCTGGAGTCCGGCAGGGGATCAGCCCCAGCATTTT.

This clone was detected once. The chain employs TRBV9 and TRBJ2-7; TRBD1 is a possible D gene (6 bases). V was shortened by 7 bases and J by 4 bases, with 18 bases between the two germline ends. The germline CDR1 and CDR2 sequences are SGDLS and YYNGEE. This CDR3 contains 14 residues. CDR3 sequence reads: CASHRAPHLYEQYF. The CDR3 DNA reads as TGTGCCAGCCACAGGGCACCCCACCTGTACGAGCAGTACTTC.

The chain combines TRBV5-4 with TRBJ2-2; 10 bases line up with TRBD1. Germline CDR1 reads SGHNT; CDR2 reads YYREEE (reference sequence). V lost 4 bases to trimming and J lost 3 bases; unmatched junction nucleotides: 3. CDR3 length equals 15 residues. The CDR3 coding sequence is TGTGCCAGCAGCCCAGACAGGGGGCACACCGGGGAGCTGTTTTTT. Its translation is CASSPDRGHTGELFF.

The V and J genes are TRBV7-9 and TRBJ1-1; 8 bases match TRBD1. V gave up 5 bases and J gave up 9 bases; unmatched junction bases: 14. The CDR3 consists of 15 residues. Germline loops: CDR1 SEHNR, CDR2 FQNEAQ (reference sequence). CDR3 nucleotides: TGTGCCAGCAGCAGAAATCCAGGGGGCTCTACTCAAGCTTTCTTT. This gives the protein CASSRNPGGSTQAFF.

The rearrangement joins TRBV4-2 to TRBJ2-3, with 12 bases fitting TRBD2. J was trimmed by 2 bases and V by 3 bases; bases with no gene match: 9. This CDR3 is 18 amino acids long. Germline CDR1 is LGHNA and CDR2 is YNFKEQ. The CDR3 protein is CASSQGMTSGGLTDTQYF. In nucleotides, the CDR3 is TGTGCCAGCAGCCAGGGGATGACTAGCGGGGGCCTCACAGATACGCAGTATTTT.

This clone was detected once. J is TRBJ2-2 and V is TRBV27; 10 bases are shared with TRBD1. This CDR3 contains 15 residues. The V and J ends lost 6 bases and 7 bases, in that order; junction bases with no gene match: 8. CDR1 and CDR2 from the germline V gene are MNHEY and SMNVEV (reference sequence). The chain's CDR3 is CASRPGTGVHGELFF. As DNA, the CDR3 is TGTGCCAGCAGACCCGGGACAGGGGTCCACGGGGAGCTGTTTTTT.

This clone was counted only a few times. This chain's CDR3 is CASSLDTWPGYTF. In DNA form, the CDR3 reads TGTGCCAGCAGCTTAGACACATGGCCAGGCTACACCTTC. The genes are TRBV7-8 and TRBJ1-2; no reliable D call. From germline, CDR1 is SGHVS and CDR2 FQNEAQ. The CDR3 spans 13 residues. V lost 1 base to trimming and J lost 8 bases, with 11 bases between them.

The rearrangement links TRBV6-7 to TRBJ1-1, with TRBD1 as a possible D gene (5 bases). TRBV6-7 is annotated as an ORF whose role is uncertain. Trimming shortened V by 0 bases and J by 5 bases, and 13 bases separated the two germline ends. CDR3 length: 15 residues. CDR3 DNA: TGTGCCAGCAGTTACTCTTGCCGGGGGTTAACTGAAGCTTTCTTT. It yields the protein CASSYSCRGLTEAFF.

The genes are TRBV18 and TRBJ2-5; 7 bases agree with TRBD1. The CDR3 runs to 17 residues. Germline CDR1 is KGHSH and CDR2 is LQKENI. V lost 2 bases and J lost 0; bases outside the gene matches: 9. The CDR3 spells CASSPGYGRGNQETQYF. Written as DNA, the CDR3 is TGTGCCAGCTCACCAGGGTATGGCAGGGGGAACCAAGAGACCCAGTACTTC.

The chain recombines TRBV10-3 with TRBJ1-2; possibly TRBD1 for D (6 bases). CDR3 size: 13 residues. The V end lost 2 bases, the J end lost 6 bases, and 10 bases lay between the germline ends. Per the germline V gene, CDR1 is ENHRY and CDR2 is SYGVKD. In DNA form, the CDR3 reads TGTGCCATCAGTGAGAACAGGGTAAATGGCTACACCTTC. Translated, it gives CAISENRVNGYTF.

The chain is built from TRBV5-1 and TRBJ1-3; no clear D gene. Trimming stripped 4 bases from V and 2 bases from J, with 13 bases between. The CDR3 sequence is 15 residues long. Per germline, CDR1 SGHRS and CDR2 YFSETQ. The CDR3 reads CASSPDNLPGNTIYF. The CDR3 nucleotides are TGCGCCAGCAGCCCTGACAACCTGCCTGGAAACACCATATATTTT.

The gene calls are TRBV6-5 and TRBJ2-2; 7 bases fit TRBD2. V was pared by 7 bases and J by 6 bases, with 8 bases of the junction left unmatched. The length of the CDR3 is 14 residues. Germline-derived CDR1 and CDR2 are MNHEY and SVGAGI. The CDR3 region has the DNA TGTGCCAGCAAGGGGCGGGGGTTGTCCGGGGAGCTGTTTTTT. Its translation: CASKGRGLSGELFF.